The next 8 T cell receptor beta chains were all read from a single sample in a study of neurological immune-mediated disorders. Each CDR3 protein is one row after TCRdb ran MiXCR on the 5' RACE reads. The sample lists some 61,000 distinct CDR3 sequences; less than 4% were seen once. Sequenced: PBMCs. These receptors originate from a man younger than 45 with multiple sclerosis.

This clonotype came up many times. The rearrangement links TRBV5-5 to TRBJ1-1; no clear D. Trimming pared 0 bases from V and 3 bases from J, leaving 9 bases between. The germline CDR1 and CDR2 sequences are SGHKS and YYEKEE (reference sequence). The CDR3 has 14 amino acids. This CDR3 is CASSLGRTYTEAFF. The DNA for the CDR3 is TGTGCCAGCAGCTTGGGACGGACTTACACTGAAGCTTTCTTT.

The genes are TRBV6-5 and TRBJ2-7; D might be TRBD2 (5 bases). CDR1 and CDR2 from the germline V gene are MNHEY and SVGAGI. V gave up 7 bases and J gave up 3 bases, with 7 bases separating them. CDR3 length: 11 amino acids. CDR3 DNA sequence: TGTGCCAGCACCCGGGGCTACGAGCAGTACTTC. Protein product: CASTRGYEQYF.

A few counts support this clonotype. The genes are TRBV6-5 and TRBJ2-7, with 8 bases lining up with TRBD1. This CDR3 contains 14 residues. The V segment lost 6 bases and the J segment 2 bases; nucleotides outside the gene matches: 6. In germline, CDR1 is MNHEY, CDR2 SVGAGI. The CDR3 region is CASRAGTGPYEQYF. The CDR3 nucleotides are TGTGCCAGCAGGGCCGGGACAGGCCCCTACGAGCAGTACTTC.

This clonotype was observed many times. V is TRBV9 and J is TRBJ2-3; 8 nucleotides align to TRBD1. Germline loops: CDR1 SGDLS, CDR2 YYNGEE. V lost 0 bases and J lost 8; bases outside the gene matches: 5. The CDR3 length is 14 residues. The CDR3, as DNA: TGTGCCAGCAGCGTAGAGGCTGGACAGGGTACGCAGTATTTT. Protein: CASSVEAGQGTQYF.

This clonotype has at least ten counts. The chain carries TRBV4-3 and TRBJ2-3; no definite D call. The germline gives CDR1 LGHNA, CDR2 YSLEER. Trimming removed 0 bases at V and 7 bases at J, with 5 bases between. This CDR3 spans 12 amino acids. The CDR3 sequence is CASSQEGNTQYF. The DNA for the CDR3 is TGCGCCAGCAGCCAAGAGGGGAATACGCAGTATTTT.

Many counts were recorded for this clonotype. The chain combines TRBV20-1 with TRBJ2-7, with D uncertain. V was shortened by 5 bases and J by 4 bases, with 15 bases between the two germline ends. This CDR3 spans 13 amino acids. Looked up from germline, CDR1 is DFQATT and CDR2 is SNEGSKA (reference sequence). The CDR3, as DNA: TGCAGTGCTTCGTCCCCACCCGTATACGAGCAGTACTTC. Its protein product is CSASSPPVYEQYF.

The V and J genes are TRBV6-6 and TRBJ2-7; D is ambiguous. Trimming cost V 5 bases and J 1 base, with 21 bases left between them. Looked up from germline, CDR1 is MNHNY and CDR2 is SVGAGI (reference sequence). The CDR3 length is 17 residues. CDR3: CASSPGALGLRSYEQYF. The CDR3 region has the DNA TGTGCCAGCAGTCCCGGCGCCTTGGGTCTTCGGTCCTACGAGCAGTACTTC.

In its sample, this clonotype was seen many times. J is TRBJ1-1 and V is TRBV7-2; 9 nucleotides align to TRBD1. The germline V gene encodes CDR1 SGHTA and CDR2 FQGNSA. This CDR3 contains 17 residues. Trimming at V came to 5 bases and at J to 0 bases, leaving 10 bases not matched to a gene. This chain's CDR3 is CASSPIGTGSMNTEAFF. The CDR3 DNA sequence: TGTGCCAGCAGCCCCATAGGGACAGGGTCTATGAACACTGAAGCTTTCTTT.